The 10 T cell receptor beta chains given below trace back to one sample, sequenced in a study of cytomegalovirus exposure and HLA in healthy donors. PCR used 60 Vbeta primers and 13 Jbeta primers. Libraries were prepared by immunoSEQ multiplex PCR; TCRdb keeps only in-frame clonotypes and omits some of them. The sample holds 100,000 to 150,000 clones, 75% to 90% seen once. The sample comprised PBMCs. Receptor source: a woman in her forties in good health and CMV-seronegative.

This clone occurred once. The V call is TRBV7-2, the J call TRBJ1-4; D uncertain. The V gene's germline CDR1 is SGHTA and CDR2 FQGNSA. The CDR3 sequence is 17 residues long. V lost 0 bases to trimming and J lost 2 bases, with 13 bases between them. For the CDR3, the DNA is TGTGCCAGCAGCTTAGCGCATAATTTACGGACTAATGAAAAACTGTTTTTT. As protein: CASSLAHNLRTNEKLFF.

The chain couples TRBV6-6 to TRBJ1-2; a possible D gene is TRBD1 (5 bases). CDR3 length: 16 residues. The V gene lost 2 bases and the J gene lost 5 bases, with 18 bases spanning the gap. Germline V lookup: CDR1 MNHNY, CDR2 SVGAGI (reference sequence). The CDR3, as DNA: TGTGCCAGCAGTTACGGGTTAGACAGCTCCGGGTATGGCTACACCTTC. It translates to CASSYGLDSSGYGYTF.

As concerns this clone: Other nucleotide sequences in the sample specify the same CDR3. The chain uses TRBV19 and TRBJ1-5, with D possibly being TRBD1 (5 bases). The CDR3 runs 15 residues. The ends were cut back, 2 bases at V and 2 bases at J, with 10 bases in the middle. CDR1 is LNHDA and CDR2 is SQIVND in the germline V gene (reference sequence). The CDR3 nucleotides read TGTGCCAGTAGTATAAGGCAGGGCGGCAATCAGCCCCAGCATTTT. Amino acid sequence: CASSIRQGGNQPQHF.

This clone was counted between two and nine times. The chain is built from TRBV4-3 and TRBJ1-1; tentative D call: TRBD1 (6 bases). Between the trimmed V and J ends, which lost 0 bases and 1 base, there was a span of 9 bases. Germline V lookup: CDR1 LGHNA, CDR2 YSLEER. This CDR3 is built from 15 residues. The CDR3 DNA reads TGCGCCAGCAGCCAAGACCAGGGGCCGAACACTGAAGCTTTCTTT. Translation: CASSQDQGPNTEAFF.

The rearrangement uses TRBV6-1 and TRBJ2-5; TRBD1 might be the D (6 bases). V lost 2 bases to trimming and J lost 0 bases, with 10 bases between them. Germline lookup yields CDR1 MNHNS and CDR2 SASEGT. The length of the CDR3 is 15 residues. The CDR3 DNA is TGTGCCAGCAGTGAAATGGGGGCCCACCAAGAGACCCAGTACTTC. This sequence encodes CASSEMGAHQETQYF.

The V and J genes are TRBV10-3 and TRBJ1-3; D is unresolved. The CDR3 has 13 residues. Germline CDR1 is ENHRY and CDR2 is SYGVKD. V gave up 10 bases and J gave up 1 base, with 11 bases separating them. The CDR3 reads CATVNSSGNTIYF. CDR3 DNA: TGTGCCACGGTAAACAGTTCTGGAAACACCATATATTTT.

DNA for the CDR3: TGCGCCAGCAGCCAAGGATTGGAGCCCGGGGAGCTGTTTTTT. Amino acids: CASSQGLEPGELFF. The rearrangement links TRBV4-1 to TRBJ2-2; D is ambiguous. V lost 1 base to trimming and J lost 6 bases, with 9 bases between them. This CDR3 is built from 14 residues. Germline values: CDR1 MGHRA, CDR2 YSYEKL.

V and J are TRBV5-4 and TRBJ1-2; perhaps TRBD1 as D (6 bases). In germline, CDR1 is SGHNT, CDR2 YYREEE (reference sequence). Trimming stripped 4 bases from V and 4 bases from J, with 23 bases between. The CDR3 spans 17 residues. The CDR3 loop is CASSPQMTGGGSYGYTF. The CDR3 nucleotides are TGTGCCAGCAGCCCCCAGATGACAGGCGGGGGATCCTATGGCTACACCTTC.

The rearrangement joins TRBV5-1 to TRBJ2-2; D gene uncertain. The germline V gene has CDR1 SGHRS and CDR2 YFSETQ. V was pared by 5 bases and J by 2 bases, with 4 bases between. The CDR3 length is 12 residues. Here the CDR3 reads CASRHNTGELFF. The CDR3 DNA follows: TGCGCCAGCAGACATAACACCGGGGAGCTGTTTTTT.

This clone appeared a single time. This sequence joins TRBV4-1 and TRBJ2-6; the D gene is possibly TRBD2 (6 bases). The germline CDR1 and CDR2 sequences are MGHRA and YSYEKL. The CDR3 has 18 residues. Trimming removed 4 bases at V and 0 bases at J, with 16 bases between. The CDR3 reads CASSLMGIADSGANVLTF. The CDR3 DNA follows: TGCGCCAGCAGCCTCATGGGGATAGCGGACTCTGGGGCCAACGTCCTGACTTTC.